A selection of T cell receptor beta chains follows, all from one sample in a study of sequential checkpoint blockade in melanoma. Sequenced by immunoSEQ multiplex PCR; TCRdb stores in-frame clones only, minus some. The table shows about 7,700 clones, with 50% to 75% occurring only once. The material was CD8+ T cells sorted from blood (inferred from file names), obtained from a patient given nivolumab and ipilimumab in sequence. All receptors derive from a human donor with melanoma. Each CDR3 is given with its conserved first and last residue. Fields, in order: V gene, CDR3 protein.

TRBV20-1	CSAHPGYEQYF
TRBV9	CASSVGKYSEQYF
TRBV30	CAWSMTGYGYTF
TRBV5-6	CASSLARSGFYEQYF
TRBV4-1	CASSQALAGGDEQYF
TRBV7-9	CASSDRQAYEQYF
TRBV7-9	CASSLVSASGRTYEQYF
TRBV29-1	CSVEAGGGYEQYF
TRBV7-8	CASSTSPAYEQYF
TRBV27	CASRQGASNQPQHF
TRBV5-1	CASRVDRYEQYF
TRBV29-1	CSVSRQSEAFF
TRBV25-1	CASSDSGTGDEKLFF
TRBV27	CASSLGLSPGELFF
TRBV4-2	CASSPGQGMEQFF
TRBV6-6	CASSYVISGSSYEQYF